The source of this TCR beta chain is a study of blood T cell repertoires in COVID-19. Study-wide background: The United States, Italy and Spain supplied acute and convalescent COVID-19 samples.

In the original workflow: Using reference gene primer amplification, nucleated cell counts were estimated. Clones were sequenced by immunoSEQ multiplex PCR, and TCRdb holds only the in-frame ones, with some missing. Clonal size and the V and J genes are those of that table, whereas D and trimming came from the DNA. The sample carries 150,000 to 200,000 clones, around 87% recorded once. This clonotype was obtained from a woman older than 75 in a cohort sampled during active or convalescent COVID-19. The sample taken for sequencing was peripheral blood.

The DNA for the CDR3 is TGCAGTGCTAGTCCCATAGGACTAGCGGCTGAGGAGTACTTC. This sequence encodes CSASPIGLAAEEYF. The V call is TRBV20-1, the J call TRBJ2-7; 10 positions agree with TRBD2. Germline V gene sequence: CDR1 DFQATT, CDR2 SNEGSKA (reference sequence). The CDR3 spans 14 residues. The V segment lost 3 bases and the J segment 11 bases; nucleotides outside the gene matches: 13.